This T cell receptor (beta chain) was sequenced during a study of breast tumors, draining lymph nodes, adjacent tissues. Whole-study findings and limits: Tumors had less TCR diversity than lymph nodes, more than nontumor tissue. Data only fit, rather than demonstrated, lymph node origin of most tumor T cells. Luminal-like breast cancer showed significantly higher tumor–nontumor repertoire similarity than basal-like.

CDR1 and CDR2 (germline): SGHNT, YENEEA. The length of the CDR3 is 14 residues. This clonotype has more than one count but fewer than ten. Its target is unknown. Compared with germline, one end of the junction differs, possibly owing to a read error. TCRdb redid the calling of the multiplex PCR reads with MiXCR, one entry per CDR3 protein. This table has roughly 49,000 distinct CDR3 sequences, 42% appearing once. Sequenced sample: breast tumor tissue. V gene TRBV11-3 combines with J gene TRBJ2-3; either TRBD1 or TRBD2 may supply D (5 bases each). The TCR comes from a female donor with breast cancer. Some clones in this sample may be carry-over from other donors' samples. The CDR3 region is CASSLVAGADTQYF. In DNA, the CDR3 is TGTGCCAGCAGCTTAGTGGCCGGGGCAGATACGCAGTACTTT.